The 18 T cell receptor beta chains presented below share a single source sample, sequenced in a study of blood T cell repertoires in COVID-19. Clones were read by immunoSEQ multiplex PCR, and TCRdb kept only the in-frame ones, dropping some. The table has over 30,000 clones, over 75% seen once. The sequencing input was peripheral blood. The receptors derive from a human donor in a cohort sampled during active COVID-19.

This clone was counted once. The rearrangement links TRBV5-1 to TRBJ1-2; 9 positions match TRBD1. Germline CDR1 and CDR2: SGHRS and YFSETQ. V lost 2 bases to trimming and J lost 7 bases; unmatched junction nucleotides: 15. The CDR3 has 17 residues. CDR3 DNA: TGCGCCAGCAGCTTAAGGACAGGGGAATCCTATAGGTCTGGCTACACCTTC. Translating it yields CASSLRTGESYRSGYTF.

The chain joins TRBV5-1 to TRBJ2-1; TRBD2 matches 9 bases. V trimming: 4 bases; J trimming: 6 bases; junction bases outside the gene matches: 8. The CDR3 is 15 amino acids. From germline, CDR1 is SGHRS and CDR2 YFSETQ. CDR3 region: CASSGRTSDINEQFF. The CDR3 DNA reads TGCGCCAGCAGCGGGAGGACTAGCGACATCAATGAGCAGTTCTTC.

The gene calls are TRBV19 and TRBJ2-5, with TRBD1 identical over 9 bases. In germline, CDR1 is LNHDA, CDR2 SQIVND (reference sequence). This CDR3 contains 15 residues. J was trimmed by 4 bases and V by 6 bases; bases with no gene match: 9. CDR3 DNA sequence: TGTGCCAGTAGGCATCGGACAGGGGCGTCAGAGACCCAGTACTTC. Its protein is CASRHRTGASETQYF. Based on the CDR3 plus reference TRBV19 and TRBJ2-5, the full variable domain is DGGITQSPKYLFRKEGQNVTLSCEQNLNHDAMYWYRQDPGQGLRLIYYSQIVNDFQKGDIAEGYSVSREKKESFPLTVTSAQKNPTAFYLCASRHRTGASETQYFGPGTRLLVL.

The chain couples TRBV11-2 to TRBJ2-7; TRBD2 is a possible D gene (5 bases). Germline V CDR1 and CDR2: SGHAT, FQNNGV. This CDR3 contains 15 residues. Trimming took off 1 base at V and 0 bases at J, with 10 bases between the two ends. The CDR3 here is CASSLGGLSSYEQYF. The DNA for the CDR3 is TGTGCCAGCAGCTTAGGCGGGTTGAGCTCCTACGAGCAGTACTTC.

The chain links TRBV12-3 or TRBV12-4 to TRBJ2-2; D is ambiguous. The length of the CDR3 is 12 residues. V shed 6 bases and J shed 3 bases, with 5 bases lying between them. The CDR3 sequence: CASREDTGELFF. The CDR3 DNA reads as TGTGCCAGCAGAGAGGACACCGGGGAGCTGTTTTTT.

The rearrangement joins TRBV13 to TRBJ2-1, with TRBD2 matching over 7 bases. The V and J ends lost 5 bases and 4 bases, in that order; junction bases with no gene match: 11. CDR3 size: 16 residues. Germline lookup yields CDR1 PRHDT and CDR2 FYEKMQ (reference sequence). In DNA, the CDR3 is TGTGCCAGCAGCCTCCTGTTGGGGGGGGGTTACAATGAGCAGTTCTTC. The encoded protein is CASSLLLGGGYNEQFF. Looking up the rest from reference TRBV13 and TRBJ2-1 gives the full variable domain: AAGVIQSPRHLIKEKRETATLKCYPIPRHDTVYWYQQGPGQDPQFLISFYEKMQSDKGSIPDRFSAQQFSDYHSELNMSSLELGDSALYFCASSLLLGGGYNEQFFGPGTRLTVL.

In DNA form, the CDR3 reads TGCGCCAGCAGCTTGGCCTGGGCAGGGAACCCCACAGATACGCAGTATTTT. Translated: CASSLAWAGNPTDTQYF. The rearrangement uses TRBV5-1 and TRBJ2-3, with D possibly being TRBD1 (5 bases). Trimming left V 0 bases short and J 2 bases short, with 16 bases between. From germline, CDR1 is SGHRS and CDR2 YFSETQ. The CDR3 runs to 17 residues.

This chain uses TRBV5-1 with TRBJ1-4; D perhaps matches TRBD1 (5 bases). The CDR3 loop spans 14 amino acids. V lost 1 base and J lost 4, with 8 bases in between. The V gene's germline CDR1 is SGHRS and CDR2 YFSETQ. The chain's CDR3 is CASSLRGNNEKLFF. The CDR3 nucleotides are TGCGCCAGCAGCTTGAGGGGCAATAATGAAAAACTGTTTTTT.

Only one count was recorded for this clone. The J gene is TRBJ2-3, the V gene TRBV5-1; TRBD2 matches 14 bases. V was clipped by 4 bases and J by 4 bases; unmatched bases: 17. This CDR3 contains 20 residues. Germline values: CDR1 SGHRS, CDR2 YFSETQ. The CDR3 bases are TGCGCCAGCAGCCCAATGGGACTAGCGGGAGCCCCACCGAGCGCAGATACGCAGTATTTT. This gives the protein CASSPMGLAGAPPSADTQYF.

The rearrangement links TRBV4-3 to TRBJ2-1; TRBD2 matches 9 bases. The ends lost 0 bases at V and 5 bases at J; junction bases unmatched: 2. The CDR3 is 15 residues long. Germline loops: CDR1 LGHNA, CDR2 YSLEER. The CDR3 loop reads CASSQEAGGHNEQFF. The DNA for the CDR3 is TGCGCCAGCAGCCAAGAAGCGGGGGGTCACAATGAGCAGTTCTTC.

The rearrangement uses TRBV7-2 and TRBJ2-2; 8 nucleotides agree with TRBD1. Trimming cost V 0 bases and J 8 bases; bases outside gene matches: 5. Germline values: CDR1 SGHTA, CDR2 FQGNSA. The CDR3 runs to 15 residues. The CDR3 bases are TGTGCCAGCAGCTTAGCGACAGGGGTTGGGGGGGAGCTGTTTTTT. This codes for CASSLATGVGGELFF.

V usage is TRBV5-5 and J usage is TRBJ1-3, with a possible D match to TRBD1 (6 bases). This CDR3 is 15 amino acids long. Germline CDR1 reads SGHKS; CDR2 reads YYEKEE (reference sequence). The V gene lost 5 bases and the J gene lost 2 bases, with 14 bases spanning the gap. The CDR3 DNA reads as TGTGCCAGCAGGACGGCAGGGGATACTGGAAACACCATATATTTT. The encoded protein is CASRTAGDTGNTIYF.

The gene calls are TRBV19 and TRBJ1-5, with 7 bases identical to TRBD1. This CDR3 region has 16 residues. V shed 8 bases, J shed 1 base, and the junction held 11 bases outside the gene matches. The V gene's germline CDR1 is LNHDA and CDR2 SQIVND (reference sequence). The CDR3 protein is CASGPTGLGSNQPQHF. CDR3 DNA: TGTGCCAGTGGCCCGACAGGGTTGGGGAGCAATCAGCCCCAGCATTTT.

The chain combines TRBV24-1 with TRBJ2-3, with D perhaps TRBD1 (6 bases). CDR3 length: 15 residues. The germline V gene has CDR1 KGHDR and CDR2 SFDVKD. V dropped 9 bases and J dropped 4 bases, with 19 bases sitting between them. DNA for the CDR3: TGTGCCACCGCAGGGGCGGAAAGAAGCGCAGATACGCAGTATTTT. Translation: CATAGAERSADTQYF.

The chain uses TRBV3-1 (or the pseudogene TRBV3-2) and TRBJ2-7, with D tentatively TRBD1 (6 bases). The CDR3 spans 15 residues. Germline V gene data show CDR1 as LGHDT and CDR2 as YNNKEL (reference sequence). V dropped 1 base and J dropped 0 bases, with 10 bases sitting between them. The CDR3 nucleotides are TGTGCCAGCAGCCAAGTCTGGGACAACTCCTACGAGCAGTACTTC. Amino acids: CASSQVWDNSYEQYF.

The rearrangement uses TRBV5-4 and TRBJ2-3; no definite D call. Trimming took off 4 bases at V and 2 bases at J, with 8 bases between the two ends. Per germline, CDR1 SGHNT and CDR2 YYREEE (reference sequence). The CDR3 is made up of 13 amino acids. DNA for the CDR3: TGTGCCAGCAGCCCGCGGAACACAGATACGCAGTATTTT. Translating gives CASSPRNTDTQYF.

This chain links TRBV6-6 with TRBJ2-7, with a possible D match to TRBD1 (7 bases). There are 16 residues in the CDR3. Trimming shortened V by 0 bases and J by 3 bases, and 15 bases separated the two germline ends. Per germline, CDR1 MNHNY and CDR2 SVGAGI (reference sequence). Written as DNA, the CDR3 is TGTGCCAGCAGTTACTCCCTCCCAGGGGGGTACTACGAGCAGTACTTC. The encoded protein is CASSYSLPGGYYEQYF.

V usage is TRBV24-1 and J usage is TRBJ2-2, with TRBD1 matching over 9 bases. CDR1 KGHDR and CDR2 SFDVKD come from the germline V gene. This CDR3 has 15 amino acids. The V segment lost 5 bases and the J segment 6 bases; nucleotides outside the gene matches: 6. The CDR3 region is CATSAGDRVPGELFF. The CDR3 DNA sequence: TGTGCCACCAGTGCTGGGGACAGGGTTCCCGGGGAGCTGTTTTTT.